A single TCR beta chain is shown here with its context. Only in-frame clones appear in the TCRdb table, and some are missing; sequencing was by immunoSEQ multiplex PCR. This table holds roughly 58,000 clones, 80% to 95% found once. The data belong to a study of T cell changes during pregnancy in multiple sclerosis. Per the germline V gene, CDR1 is SGHTA and CDR2 is FQGNSA. The CDR3 is 14 residues long. With 5 bases removed from V and 7 bases from J, the gap between germline ends came to 17 bases. The rearrangement joins TRBV7-2 to TRBJ2-5; a weak D match, TRBD2 (7 bases). The TCR originated in a female donor in good health, enrolled as a control in a pregnancy study. Sequences were derived from CD4+ T cells from peripheral blood mononuclear cells, sampled after pregnancy. The CDR3 DNA is TGTGCCAGCAGCAGGATGGTGGGGGGGCGGACCCAGTACTTC. Translating it yields CASSRMVGGRTQYF.